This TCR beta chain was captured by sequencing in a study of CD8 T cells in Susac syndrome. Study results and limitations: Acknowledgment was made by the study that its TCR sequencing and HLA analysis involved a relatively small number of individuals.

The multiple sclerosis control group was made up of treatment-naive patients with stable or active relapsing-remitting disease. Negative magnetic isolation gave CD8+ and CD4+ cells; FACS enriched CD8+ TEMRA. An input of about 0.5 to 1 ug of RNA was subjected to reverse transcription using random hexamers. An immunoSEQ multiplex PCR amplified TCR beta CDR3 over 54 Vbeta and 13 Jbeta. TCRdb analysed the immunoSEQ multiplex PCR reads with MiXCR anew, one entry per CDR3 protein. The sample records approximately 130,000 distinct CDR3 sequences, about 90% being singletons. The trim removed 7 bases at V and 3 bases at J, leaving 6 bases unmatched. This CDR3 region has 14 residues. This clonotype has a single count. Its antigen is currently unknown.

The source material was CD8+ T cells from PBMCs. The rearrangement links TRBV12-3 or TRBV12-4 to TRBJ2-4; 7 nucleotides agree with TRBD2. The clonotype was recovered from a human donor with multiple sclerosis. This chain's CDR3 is CASTLGTIKNIQYF. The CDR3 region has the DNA TGTGCCAGCACTCTGGGGACTATCAAAAACATTCAGTACTTC.